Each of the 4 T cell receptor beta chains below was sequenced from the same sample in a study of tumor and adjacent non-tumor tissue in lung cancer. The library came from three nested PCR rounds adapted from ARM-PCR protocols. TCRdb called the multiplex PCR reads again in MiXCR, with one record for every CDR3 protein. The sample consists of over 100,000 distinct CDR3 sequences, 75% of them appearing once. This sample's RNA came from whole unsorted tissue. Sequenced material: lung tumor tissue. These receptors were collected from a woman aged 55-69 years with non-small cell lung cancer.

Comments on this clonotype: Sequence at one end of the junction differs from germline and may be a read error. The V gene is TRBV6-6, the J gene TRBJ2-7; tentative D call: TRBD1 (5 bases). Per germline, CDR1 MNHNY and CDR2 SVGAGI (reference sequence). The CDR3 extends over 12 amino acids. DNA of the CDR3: TGTGCCAGCAGTTACTCCTGGGGCGAGCAGTACTTT. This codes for CASSYSWGEQYF.

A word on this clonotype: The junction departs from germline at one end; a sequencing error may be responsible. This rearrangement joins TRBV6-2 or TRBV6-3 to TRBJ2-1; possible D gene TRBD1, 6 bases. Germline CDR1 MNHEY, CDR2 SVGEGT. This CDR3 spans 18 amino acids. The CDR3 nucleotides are TGTGCTAGCAGTTACTCTGCCAAGACAGGACTCCTTTACAATGAGCAGTTCTTC. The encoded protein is CASSYSAKTGLLYNEQFF.

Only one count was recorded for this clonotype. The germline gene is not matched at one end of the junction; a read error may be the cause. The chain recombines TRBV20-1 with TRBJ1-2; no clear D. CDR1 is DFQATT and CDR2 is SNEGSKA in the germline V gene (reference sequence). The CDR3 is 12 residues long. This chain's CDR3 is CSDRTPNYGYTF. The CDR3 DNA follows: TGCAGTGATAGAACTCCTAACTATGGCTACACATTC.

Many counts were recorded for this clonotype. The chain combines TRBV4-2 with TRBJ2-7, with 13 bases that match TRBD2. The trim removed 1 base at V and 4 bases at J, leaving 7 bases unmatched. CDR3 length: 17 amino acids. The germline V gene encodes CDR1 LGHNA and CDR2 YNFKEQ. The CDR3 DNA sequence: TGTGCCAGCAGCCAAGGGGGTTCGGGACTAGCGGGGTACGAGCAGTACTTC. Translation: CASSQGGSGLAGYEQYF.